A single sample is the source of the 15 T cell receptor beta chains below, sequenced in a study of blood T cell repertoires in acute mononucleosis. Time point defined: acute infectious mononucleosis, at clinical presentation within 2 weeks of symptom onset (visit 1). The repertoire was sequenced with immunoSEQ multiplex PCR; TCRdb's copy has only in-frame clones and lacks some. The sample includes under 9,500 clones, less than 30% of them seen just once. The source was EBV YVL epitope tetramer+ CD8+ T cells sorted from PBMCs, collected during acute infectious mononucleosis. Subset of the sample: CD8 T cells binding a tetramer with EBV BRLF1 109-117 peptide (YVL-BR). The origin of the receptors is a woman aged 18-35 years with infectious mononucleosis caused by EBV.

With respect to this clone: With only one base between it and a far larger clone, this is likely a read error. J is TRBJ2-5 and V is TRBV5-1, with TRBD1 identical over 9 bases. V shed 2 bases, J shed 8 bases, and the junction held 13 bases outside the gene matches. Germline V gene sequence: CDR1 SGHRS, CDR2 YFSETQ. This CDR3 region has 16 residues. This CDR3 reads CASSFGGTGSGETQYF. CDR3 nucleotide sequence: TGCGCCAGCAGCTTCGGCGGGACAGGGTCTGGGGAAACCCAGTACTTC.

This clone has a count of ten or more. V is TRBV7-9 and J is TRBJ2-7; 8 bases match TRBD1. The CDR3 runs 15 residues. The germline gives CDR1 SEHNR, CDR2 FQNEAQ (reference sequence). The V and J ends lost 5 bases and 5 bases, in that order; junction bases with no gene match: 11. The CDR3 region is CASSQTPTGADEQYF. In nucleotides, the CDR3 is TGTGCCAGCAGCCAAACCCCGACAGGGGCGGACGAGCAGTACTTC.

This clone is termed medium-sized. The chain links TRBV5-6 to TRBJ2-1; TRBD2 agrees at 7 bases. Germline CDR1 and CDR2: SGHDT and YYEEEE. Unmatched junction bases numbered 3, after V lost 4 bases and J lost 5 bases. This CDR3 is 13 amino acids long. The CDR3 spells CASSAGRDNEQFF. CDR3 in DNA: TGTGCCAGCAGCGCTGGGAGGGACAATGAGCAGTTCTTC.

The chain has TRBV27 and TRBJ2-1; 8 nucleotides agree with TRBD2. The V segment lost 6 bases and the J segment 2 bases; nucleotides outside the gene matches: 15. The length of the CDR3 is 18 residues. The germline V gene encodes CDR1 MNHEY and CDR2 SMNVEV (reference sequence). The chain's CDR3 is CASSLAGIAGTAYNEQFF. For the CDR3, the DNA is TGTGCCAGCAGCTTAGCGGGAATAGCAGGTACGGCCTACAATGAGCAGTTCTTC.

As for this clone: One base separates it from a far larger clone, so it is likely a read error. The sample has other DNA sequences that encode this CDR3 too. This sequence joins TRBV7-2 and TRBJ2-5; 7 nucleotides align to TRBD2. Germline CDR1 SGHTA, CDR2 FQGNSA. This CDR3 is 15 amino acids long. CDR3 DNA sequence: TGTGCCAGCAACTTCAACGCGGGAGACCAAGAAACCCAGTACTTC. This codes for CASNFNAGDQETQYF. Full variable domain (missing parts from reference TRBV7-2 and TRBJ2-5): GAGVSQSPSNKVTEKGKDVELRCDPISGHTALYWYRQSLGQGLEFLIYFQGNSAPDKSGLPSDRFSAERTGGSVSTLTIQRTQQEDSAVYLCASNFNAGDQETQYFGPGTRLLVL.

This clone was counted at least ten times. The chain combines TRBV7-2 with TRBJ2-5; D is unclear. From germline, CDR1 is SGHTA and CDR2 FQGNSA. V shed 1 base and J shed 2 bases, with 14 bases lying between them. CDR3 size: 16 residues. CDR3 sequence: CASSLGSPMRQETQYF. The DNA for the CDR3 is TGTGCCAGCAGCTTAGGTAGCCCAATGCGACAAGAGACCCAGTACTTC.

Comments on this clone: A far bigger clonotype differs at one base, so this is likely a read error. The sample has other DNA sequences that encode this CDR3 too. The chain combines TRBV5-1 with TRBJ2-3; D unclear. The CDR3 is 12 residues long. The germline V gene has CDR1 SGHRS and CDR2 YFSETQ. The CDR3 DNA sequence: TGCGCCACTATAGACGGGCCAGATACCCAGTATTTT. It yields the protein CATIDGPDTQYF.

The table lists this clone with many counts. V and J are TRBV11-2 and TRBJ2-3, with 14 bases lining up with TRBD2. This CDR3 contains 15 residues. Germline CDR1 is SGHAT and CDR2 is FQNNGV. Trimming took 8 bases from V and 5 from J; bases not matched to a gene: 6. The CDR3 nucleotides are TGTGCCAGCTCCGGGACTAGCGGGAGTGGAGATACGCAGTATTTT. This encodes CASSGTSGSGDTQYF.

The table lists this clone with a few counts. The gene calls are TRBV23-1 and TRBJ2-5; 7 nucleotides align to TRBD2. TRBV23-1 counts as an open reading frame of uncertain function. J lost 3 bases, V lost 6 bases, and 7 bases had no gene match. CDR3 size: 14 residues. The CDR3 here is CASSQDGGEETQYF. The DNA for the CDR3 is TGCGCCAGCAGCCAAGATGGGGGGGAAGAGACCCAGTACTTC.

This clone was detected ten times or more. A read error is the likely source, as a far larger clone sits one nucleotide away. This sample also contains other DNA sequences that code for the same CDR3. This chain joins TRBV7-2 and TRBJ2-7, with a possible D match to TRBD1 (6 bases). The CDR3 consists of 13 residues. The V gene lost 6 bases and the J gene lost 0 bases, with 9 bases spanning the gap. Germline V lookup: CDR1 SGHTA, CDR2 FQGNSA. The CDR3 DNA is TGTGCCAGCAGTTGGACAGCCTCCTACGAGCAGTACTTC. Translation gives CASSWTASYEQYF.

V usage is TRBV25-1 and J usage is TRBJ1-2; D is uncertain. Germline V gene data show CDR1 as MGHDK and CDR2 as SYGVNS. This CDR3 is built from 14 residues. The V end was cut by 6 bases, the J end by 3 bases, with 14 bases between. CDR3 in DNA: TGTGCCAGCAGAAAATTCTTGGATTACTATGGCTACACCTTC. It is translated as CASRKFLDYYGYTF.

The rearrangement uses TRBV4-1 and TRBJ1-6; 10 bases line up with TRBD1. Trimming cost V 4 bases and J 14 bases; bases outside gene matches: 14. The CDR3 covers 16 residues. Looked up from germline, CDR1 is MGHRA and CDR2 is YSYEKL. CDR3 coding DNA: TGCGCCAGCAGCCCCGGGACAGGGGAGGTCCAATTCACCCTCCACTTT. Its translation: CASSPGTGEVQFTLHF.

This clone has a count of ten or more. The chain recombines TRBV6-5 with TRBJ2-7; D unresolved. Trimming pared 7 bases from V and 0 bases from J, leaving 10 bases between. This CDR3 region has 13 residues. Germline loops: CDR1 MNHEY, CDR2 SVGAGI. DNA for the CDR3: TGTGCCAGCAAGTTTCCGAGCTCCTACGAGCAGTACTTC. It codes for CASKFPSSYEQYF.

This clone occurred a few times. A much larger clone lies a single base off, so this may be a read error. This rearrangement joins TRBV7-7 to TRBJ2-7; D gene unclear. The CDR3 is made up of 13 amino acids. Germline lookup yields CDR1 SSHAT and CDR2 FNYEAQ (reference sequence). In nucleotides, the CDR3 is TGCGCCAGCAGCCAAGACCCCAGCTACGAGCAGTACTTC. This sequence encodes CASSQDPSYEQYF.

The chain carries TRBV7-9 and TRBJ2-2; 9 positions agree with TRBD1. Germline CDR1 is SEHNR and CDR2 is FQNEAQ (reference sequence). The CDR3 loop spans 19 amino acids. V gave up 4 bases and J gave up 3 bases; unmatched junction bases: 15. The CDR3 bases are TGTGCCAGCAGCTCCCCTAGGGGAACAGGGGGCAGAGACACCGGGGAGCTGTTTTTT. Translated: CASSSPRGTGGRDTGELFF.